Below are 30 T cell receptor beta chains sequenced from a single sample in a study of regulatory T cells in long-lasting Graves disease. The sample's time point: newly diagnosed GD, antithyroid drugs for less than 3 months. Making the TCR library involved RNA that had been extracted from PBMCs. Building the TCR beta libraries relied on iRepertoire HTBI primers, and CDR3 regions underwent Arm-PCR. TCRdb redid the calling of the multiplex PCR reads with MiXCR, one entry per CDR3 protein. The sample shows 350,000 to 500,000 distinct CDR3 sequences, 15% to 20% of them seen only once. The same data also went into a second study, on T cells in Graves' hyperthyroidism and ophthalmopathy.

The specimen was peripheral blood mononuclear cells (PBMCs), collected at new diagnosis, from a patient treated with antithyroid drugs. The receptor set was obtained from a woman aged 25 to 39 with Graves disease.

This clonotype was found many times. The chain is built from TRBV7-2 and TRBJ1-3, with 8 bases identical to TRBD1. From germline, CDR1 is SGHTA and CDR2 FQGNSA. Trimming took 5 bases from V and 2 from J; bases not matched to a gene: 8. The CDR3 is 16 residues long. This chain's CDR3 is CASSPDSTGAGNTIYF. The CDR3 DNA is TGTGCCAGCAGCCCCGACTCGACAGGGGCTGGAAACACCATATATTTT.

This chain's CDR3 is CASSLGTVQETQYF. The CDR3 DNA reads as TGTGCCAGCAGCTTGGGGACAGTCCAAGAGACCCAGTACTTC. The chain couples TRBV5-8 to TRBJ2-5; perhaps TRBD1 as D (6 bases). V was cut by 0 bases and J by 1 base, with 7 bases left in between. Germline V CDR1 and CDR2: SGHTS, YDEGEE. The CDR3 contains 14 residues. The variable domain in full, completed from reference TRBV5-8 and TRBJ2-5, reads EAGVTQSPTHLIKTRGQQATLRCSPISGHTSVYWYQQALGLGLQFLLWYDEGEERNRGNFPPRFSGRQFPNYSSELNVNALELEDSALYLCASSLGTVQETQYFGPGTRLLVL.

The gene calls are TRBV20-1 and TRBJ2-4, with 9 bases aligning to TRBD2. The V and J ends lost 6 bases and 13 bases, in that order; junction bases with no gene match: 16. CDR3 length: 14 residues. Per germline, CDR1 DFQATT and CDR2 SNEGSKA (reference sequence). The CDR3 nucleotides read TGCAGTGCCAAAGGCGGGAGGGCTCTCAATGAGCAGTACTTC. It codes for CSAKGGRALNEQYF.

This clonotype was picked up a small number of times. With a much larger clone just one base away, this may be a read error. The chain employs TRBV11-2 and TRBJ2-1; maybe TRBD2 (6 bases). Germline V gene data show CDR1 as SGHAT and CDR2 as FQNNGV. The CDR3 runs to 14 residues. The CDR3: CASRVDRELNDQFF. For the CDR3, the DNA is TGTGCCAGCAGGGTAGATCGGGAGCTCAATGATCAGTTCTTC.

This clonotype appeared many times. V and J are TRBV3-1 and TRBJ2-2, with unresolved D. V was trimmed by 6 bases and J by 0 bases, leaving 5 bases between them. The CDR3 has 13 amino acids. Germline values: CDR1 LGHDT, CDR2 YNNKEL (reference sequence). The chain's CDR3 is CASSRPNTGELFF. The CDR3 region has the DNA TGTGCCAGCAGTCGACCGAACACCGGGGAGCTGTTTTTT.

This clonotype was observed at least ten times. V and J are TRBV27 and TRBJ1-1; D is unclear. Germline V gene lookup returns CDR1 MNHEY and CDR2 SMNVEV (reference sequence). CDR3 length: 18 residues. Trimming left V 0 bases short and J 0 bases short, with 17 bases between. The CDR3 loop is CASSLSTPFGQVNTEAFF. In DNA, the CDR3 is TGTGCCAGCAGTTTATCAACCCCTTTTGGGCAAGTGAACACTGAAGCTTTCTTT.

The DNA for the CDR3 is TGTGCCAGCAGTTACTCCGCCGGTAGCAGGGGAGACACTGAAGCTTTCTTT. Encoded protein: CASSYSAGSRGDTEAFF. This sequence joins TRBV6-2 or TRBV6-3 and TRBJ1-1; a possible D gene is TRBD1 (6 bases). Germline V gene sequence: CDR1 MNHEY, CDR2 SVGEGT. This CDR3 has 17 amino acids. The V and J ends lost 0 bases and 3 bases respectively, with 17 bases between them.

This clonotype was seen ten or more times. The chain uses TRBV5-1 and TRBJ1-1; 8 nucleotides match TRBD1. This CDR3 comprises 14 residues. J was trimmed by 1 base and V by 7 bases; bases with no gene match: 6. CDR1 and CDR2 (germline): SGHRS, YFSETQ. The CDR3 is CASFLDRGNTEAFF. CDR3 DNA sequence: TGCGCCAGCTTTCTTGACAGGGGGAACACTGAAGCTTTCTTT.

This clonotype was observed a handful of times. The rearrangement joins TRBV7-9 to TRBJ1-2; 7 positions match TRBD1. This CDR3 has 15 amino acids. The V gene's germline CDR1 is SEHNR and CDR2 FQNEAQ (reference sequence). Trimming at V came to 1 base and at J to 5 bases, leaving 7 bases not matched to a gene. In DNA form, the CDR3 reads TGTGCCAGCAGCTTAGAGTGGACAGGAAATTATGGCTACACCTTC. Encoded protein: CASSLEWTGNYGYTF.

The V and J genes are TRBV6-2 or TRBV6-3 and TRBJ2-1; perhaps D is TRBD1 or TRBD2 (5 bases each). Germline CDR1 MNHEY, CDR2 SVGEGT. The V end was cut by 2 bases, the J end by 8 bases, with 16 bases between. CDR3 length: 15 amino acids. The CDR3 DNA reads as TGTGCCAGCAGTTACGCTTCTAGATGGGGACATGAGCAGTTCTTC. It specifies CASSYASRWGHEQFF.

This clonotype was seen more than once but under ten times. The rearrangement links TRBV27 to TRBJ2-7; 8 bases line up with TRBD2. Per germline, CDR1 MNHEY and CDR2 SMNVEV (reference sequence). J lost 3 bases, V lost 5 bases, and 9 bases had no gene match. The CDR3 has 15 amino acids. DNA of the CDR3: TGTGCCAGCAGTCCGTCGGGACTAGGGGGCTACGAGCAGTACTTC. Translation gives CASSPSGLGGYEQYF.

This clonotype was recorded many times. CDR3 amino acids: CASSPGQGGGQFF. CDR3 nucleotide sequence: TGTGCCAGCTCACCAGGACAGGGTGGAGGCCAGTTCTTC. The chain combines TRBV18 with TRBJ2-1; 8 nucleotides match TRBD1. Germline V gives CDR1 KGHSH, CDR2 LQKENI. V was pared by 2 bases and J by 13 bases, with 7 bases of the junction left unmatched. The CDR3 contains 13 residues. The full variable domain, rest sourced from reference TRBV18 and TRBJ2-1, is NAGVMQNPRHLVRRRGQEARLRCSPMKGHSHVYWYRQLPEEGLKFMVYLQKENIIDESGMPKERFSAEFPKEGPSILRIQQVVRGDSAAYFCASSPGQGGGQFFGPGTRLTVL.

This clonotype has more than one count but fewer than ten. The gene calls are TRBV15 and TRBJ2-3; D possibly corresponds to TRBD1 (5 bases). The germline gives CDR1 LNHNV, CDR2 YYDKDF (reference sequence). V was pared by 8 bases and J by 5 bases, with 17 bases between. There are 14 residues in the CDR3. The CDR3 spells CATSPVLRVDTQYF. As DNA, the CDR3 is TGTGCCACCTCGCCAGTTCTCAGGGTAGATACGCAGTATTTT. The variable domain in full, with the rest retrieved from reference TRBV15 and TRBJ2-3, is DAMVIQNPRYQVTQFGKPVTLSCSQTLNHNVMYWYQQKSSQAPKLLFHYYDKDFNNEADTPDNFQSRRPNTSFCFLDIRSPGLGDTAMYLCATSPVLRVDTQYFGPGTRLTVL.

This clonotype came up many times. This chain connects TRBV12-3 or TRBV12-4 to TRBJ2-3; 9 bases line up with TRBD1. This CDR3 is built from 14 residues. V lost 6 bases and J lost 5; bases outside the gene matches: 6. CDR3 sequence (DNA): TGTGCCAGCAGCCTACGGGACAGGGAAGATACGCAGTATTTT. Its translation: CASSLRDREDTQYF.

This sequence joins TRBV19 and TRBJ1-5; no clear D. Germline loops: CDR1 LNHDA, CDR2 SQIVND (reference sequence). V lost 9 bases and J 4 bases, leaving 16 bases between the germline ends. The CDR3 is made up of 14 amino acids. CDR3 coding DNA: TGTGCCAGCCACACACCCGGGAAAAATCAGCCCCAGCATTTT. Translating it yields CASHTPGKNQPQHF.

This clonotype showed up many times. The chain links TRBV28 to TRBJ1-1; weak D call: TRBD1 (5 bases). The CDR3 has 14 amino acids. Germline CDR1 and CDR2: MDHEN and SYDVKM. V gave up 6 bases and J gave up 6 bases, with 17 bases separating them. The CDR3 spells CASSTGASPSEAFF. The CDR3 DNA reads as TGTGCCAGCAGCACCGGGGCCTCACCCTCTGAAGCTTTCTTT.

This clonotype was seen many times. V and J are TRBV28 and TRBJ1-5; the match to TRBD1 covers 7 bases. V was clipped by 8 bases and J by 2 bases; unmatched bases: 9. The CDR3 totals 15 residues. The germline gives CDR1 MDHEN, CDR2 SYDVKM. The chain's CDR3 is CASGTTGVGNQPQHF. CDR3 bases: TGTGCCAGCGGCACCACAGGGGTTGGCAATCAGCCCCAGCATTTT.

The chain joins TRBV20-1 to TRBJ1-4; a weak D match, TRBD1 (5 bases). V was trimmed by 3 bases and J by 5 bases, leaving 7 bases between them. The CDR3 runs to 12 residues. Per germline, CDR1 DFQATT and CDR2 SNEGSKA (reference sequence). CDR3 nucleotides: TGCAGTGCTAGGGGGCAGAATGAAAAACTGTTTTTT. This codes for CSARGQNEKLFF.

This clonotype was seen only a few times. V gene TRBV28 combines with J gene TRBJ1-6, with 7 bases lining up with TRBD1. Unmatched junction bases numbered 8, after V lost 5 bases and J lost 7 bases. Germline V lookup: CDR1 MDHEN, CDR2 SYDVKM. The CDR3 consists of 15 residues. The CDR3 spells CASSLSTGWNSPLHF. The CDR3 DNA reads as TGTGCCAGCAGTCTGTCGACAGGGTGGAATTCACCCCTCCACTTT.

At least ten counts were recorded for this clonotype. The chain joins TRBV7-2 to TRBJ2-7; D remains unclear. The germline gives CDR1 SGHTA, CDR2 FQGNSA. Trimming stripped 5 bases from V and 2 bases from J, with 19 bases between. The CDR3 extends over 16 amino acids. CDR3 region: CASSRSRTLATYEQYF. The DNA of the CDR3 is TGTGCCAGCAGCAGGTCCCGTACGTTAGCCACCTACGAGCAGTACTTC.

The chain has TRBV29-1 and TRBJ2-1; TRBD2 is a possible D gene (5 bases). CDR3 length equals 13 residues. CDR1 is SQVTM and CDR2 is ANQGSEA in the germline V gene. The ends were cut back, 4 bases at V and 7 bases at J, with 14 bases in the middle. CDR3 sequence (DNA): TGCAGCGTTGTTCCTCAAAGGAGGAATGAGCAGTTCTTC. It codes for CSVVPQRRNEQFF.

The chain has TRBV7-2 and TRBJ2-1; 8 bases align to TRBD2. Losses at the gene ends were 0 bases for V and 4 bases for J; bases not matched to a gene: 8. This CDR3 has 17 residues. Germline-derived CDR1 and CDR2 are SGHTA and FQGNSA. The CDR3 reads CASSLAPGTSSYNEQFF. The DNA for the CDR3 is TGTGCCAGCAGCTTAGCGCCCGGGACTAGTTCGTACAATGAGCAGTTCTTC.

This clonotype was picked up a small number of times. The chain links TRBV20-1 to TRBJ1-6, with a tentative D call TRBD1 (5 bases). V was cut by 6 bases and J by 9 bases, with 18 bases left in between. Germline loops: CDR1 DFQATT, CDR2 SNEGSKA (reference sequence). The CDR3 loop spans 14 amino acids. The CDR3 DNA reads as TGCAGTGCCCCCGGGGCACCGGAGGGTTCACCCCTCCACTTT. Translation gives CSAPGAPEGSPLHF.

This clonotype was seen more than once but under ten times. The gene calls are TRBV15 and TRBJ2-3, with D maybe TRBD2 (5 bases). Germline V lookup: CDR1 LNHNV, CDR2 YYDKDF (reference sequence). V gave up 5 bases and J gave up 1 base, with 13 bases separating them. The CDR3 length is 15 residues. This chain's CDR3 is CATSSLAWGTDTQYF. Written as DNA, the CDR3 is TGTGCCACCAGCTCATTAGCGTGGGGCACAGATACGCAGTATTTT.

The sample holds many counts of this clonotype. The chain is built from TRBV6-1 and TRBJ1-2; 10 nucleotides align to TRBD1. The CDR3 covers 15 residues. Germline CDR1 MNHNS, CDR2 SASEGT. Losses at the gene ends were 4 bases for V and 6 bases for J; bases not matched to a gene: 8. Here the CDR3 reads CASSGDRGRNHGYTF. The CDR3 DNA follows: TGTGCCAGCAGTGGAGACAGGGGGCGCAACCATGGCTACACCTTC.

This clonotype was picked up many times. It differs at one base from a far larger clone, so likely a read error. The CDR3 DNA reads TGTGCCATCAGTTCCCGGGACCCCGGCGGCGGAGATACGCAGTATTTT. This gives the protein CAISSRDPGGGDTQYF. The genes are TRBV10-3 and TRBJ2-3; D is tentatively TRBD1 or TRBD2 (5 bases each). The CDR3 totals 16 residues. Per germline, CDR1 ENHRY and CDR2 SYGVKD. Trimming pared 5 bases from V and 5 bases from J, leaving 20 bases between.

This clonotype was observed a handful of times. V gene TRBV6-1 combines with J gene TRBJ1-4, with D possibly TRBD1 on 5 matching bases. This CDR3 contains 11 residues. The ends were cut back, 5 bases at V and 13 bases at J, with 11 bases in the middle. Germline values: CDR1 MNHNS, CDR2 SASEGT. CDR3 bases: TGTGCCAGCAGTCCAGGGAGAGTACTGTTTTTT. Encoded protein: CASSPGRVLFF.

This clonotype was observed at least ten times. This sequence joins TRBV2 and TRBJ2-7; 7 bases are a match to TRBD2. J was trimmed by 6 bases and V by 11 bases; bases with no gene match: 13. This CDR3 has 13 residues. The germline V gene has CDR1 SNHLY and CDR2 FYNNEI. The CDR3: CASERTRGVEQYF. The CDR3 DNA reads TGTGCCTCCGAGAGGACTCGGGGGGTCGAGCAGTACTTC.

V usage is TRBV4-1 and J usage is TRBJ2-7; 8 bases align to TRBD1. The CDR3 extends over 18 amino acids. V was pared by 0 bases and J by 0 bases, with 10 bases of the junction left unmatched. Germline CDR1 reads MGHRA; CDR2 reads YSYEKL. In nucleotides, the CDR3 is TGCGCCAGCAGCCAAGAGCAGTGGGCAGGGGGCCTCTCCTACGAGCAGTACTTC. It yields the protein CASSQEQWAGGLSYEQYF.

This chain joins TRBV20-1 and TRBJ1-2, with TRBD1 identical over 8 bases. The CDR3 has 20 residues. The V gene end was trimmed by 1 base and the J gene end by 6 bases; junction bases not matched to a gene: 25. CDR1 is DFQATT and CDR2 is SNEGSKA in the germline V gene (reference sequence). The CDR3 bases are TGCAGTGCTAGAGGATCCAGCTCCAGGGGGCCACACTCCACATCCGATGGCTACACCTTC. Translating gives CSARGSSSRGPHSTSDGYTF.